A selection of T cell receptor beta chains follows, all from one sample in a study of T cell changes during pregnancy in multiple sclerosis. Repertoires were generated with immunoSEQ multiplex PCR, while TCRdb's copy carries only in-frame clones and drops some. The sample lists 70,000 to 95,000 clones, 75% to 90% occurring once. Sample: peripheral blood, taken before pregnancy. These TCRs come from a female donor with multiple sclerosis, enrolled in a pregnancy study. Each CDR3 is given with its conserved first and last residue. D genes are given only for firm matches. Expanded clones get a size class; other rows say once, few or many, or leave the size out.

size: .; D: TRBD1; J: TRBJ2-1; V: TRBV2; DNA: TGTGCCAGCACTAAGGGACAGGGTACGTCGAATGAGCAGTTCTTC; CDR3: CASTKGQGTSNEQFF
size: .; D: .; J: TRBJ1-6; V: TRBV7-9; DNA: TGTGCCAGCAGCTTAGAACAGTATAATTCACCCCTCCACTTT; CDR3: CASSLEQYNSPLHF
size: .; D: TRBD2; J: TRBJ2-7; V: TRBV5-6; DNA: TGTGCCAGCAGCTTTAGCGGGGCCCACTACGAGCAGTACTTC; CDR3: CASSFSGAHYEQYF
size: .; D: .; J: TRBJ1-2; V: TRBV19; DNA: TGTGCCAGTCGAAGGGAAAGGACATCCAACTATGGCTACACCTTC; CDR3: CASRRERTSNYGYTF
size: once; D: .; J: TRBJ2-5; V: TRBV5-4; DNA: TGTGCCAGCAGCATTGTCGGGGGAGAGACCCAGTACTTC; CDR3: CASSIVGGETQYF
size: .; D: .; J: TRBJ2-2; V: TRBV4-3; DNA: TGCGCCAGCAGCCAGGACCCAGGACAGACCACCGGGGAGCTGTTTTTT; CDR3: CASSQDPGQTTGELFF
size: .; D: .; J: TRBJ1-4; V: TRBV13; DNA: TGTGCCAGCAGCTTATACGGGGGGGAAAAACTGTTTTTT; CDR3: CASSLYGGEKLFF
size: .; D: .; J: TRBJ1-1; V: TRBV5-1; DNA: TGCGCCAGCAGCCCGGACTCTAACACTGAAGCTTTCTTT; CDR3: CASSPDSNTEAFF
size: .; D: .; J: TRBJ2-7; V: TRBV21-1; DNA: TGTGCCAGGATACGGGGGAGACTTTACGAGCAGTACTTC; CDR3: CARIRGRLYEQYF
size: few; D: TRBD1; J: TRBJ1-6; V: TRBV5-1; DNA: TGCGCCAGCAGAAAGGACAGGGATTCACCCCTCCACTTT; CDR3: CASRKDRDSPLHF
size: .; D: .; J: TRBJ2-2; V: TRBV25-1; DNA: TGTGCCAGCAGTGAATCCGGGACAACCGGGGAGCTGTTTTTT; CDR3: CASSESGTTGELFF
size: .; D: TRBD1; J: TRBJ2-7; V: TRBV5-1; DNA: TGCGCCAGCAGCTCCGGCGACAGGGACATCCACGAGCAGTACTTC; CDR3: CASSSGDRDIHEQYF
size: .; D: .; J: TRBJ2-7; V: TRBV25-1; DNA: TGTGCCAGCAGTGAACAGGGAGGGGGCTACGAGCAGTACTTC; CDR3: CASSEQGGGYEQYF
size: .; D: .; J: TRBJ2-1; V: TRBV4-1; DNA: TGCGCCAGCAGCCCTAATCCTAGCGACAATGAGCAGTTCTTC; CDR3: CASSPNPSDNEQFF
size: .; D: .; J: TRBJ2-7; V: TRBV6-5; DNA: TGTGCCCGCGGCGAGGGGGTAGACGAGCAGTACTTC; CDR3: CARGEGVDEQYF
size: once; D: TRBD1; J: TRBJ2-1; V: TRBV19; DNA: TGTGCCACCTCGGATGAGGGACAGGGTATCGATGAGCAGTTCTTC; CDR3: CATSDEGQGIDEQFF
size: .; D: TRBD1; J: TRBJ2-5; V: TRBV15; DNA: TGTGCCACCAGCAGAGATCCGTGGTGGACAGGGGGAAGAGAGACCCAGTACTTC; CDR3: CATSRDPWWTGGRETQYF
size: .; D: .; J: TRBJ2-7; V: TRBV2; DNA: TGTGCCAGCAGGGAACAGGGCTACGAGCAGTACTTC; CDR3: CASREQGYEQYF
size: once; D: TRBD2; J: TRBJ2-5; V: TRBV7-8; DNA: TGTGCCAGCAGCCCTGGACTAGCGGGAGAGACCCAGTACTTC; CDR3: CASSPGLAGETQYF
size: .; D: .; J: TRBJ1-4; V: TRBV2; DNA: TGTGCCAGCAGTGTCTACCAGGCGAGAAATGAAAAACTGTTTTTT; CDR3: CASSVYQARNEKLFF
size: once; D: .; J: TRBJ2-7; V: TRBV5-8; DNA: TGTGCCAGCAGCCAGGGTTTTTTGGTCGAGCAGTACTTC; CDR3: CASSQGFLVEQYF
size: .; D: TRBD1; J: TRBJ1-6; V: TRBV28; DNA: TGTGCCAGCAGCCACAGGGGATATAATTCACCCCTCCACTTT; CDR3: CASSHRGYNSPLHF
size: .; D: .; J: TRBJ2-2; V: TRBV11-2; DNA: TGTGCCAGCAGCTTATGGGCGTCGAACACCGGGGAGCTGTTTTTT; CDR3: CASSLWASNTGELFF
size: .; D: TRBD2; J: TRBJ2-7; V: TRBV5-1; DNA: TGCGCCAGCAGCGTGACTAGCGGGGTGAGGGAGCAGTACTTC; CDR3: CASSVTSGVREQYF
size: .; D: TRBD1; J: TRBJ1-5; V: TRBV2; DNA: TGTGCCAGCAATCCACAGGGGCCCAATCAGCCCCAGCATTTT; CDR3: CASNPQGPNQPQHF
size: once; D: .; J: TRBJ1-1; V: TRBV7-9; DNA: TGTGCCAGCACACGATCTGGCCCCGCTCCTGAAGCTTTCTTT; CDR3: CASTRSGPAPEAFF
size: .; D: .; J: TRBJ2-7; V: TRBV9; DNA: TGTGCCAGCTCCCAAGGGACAACCTACGAGCAGTACTTC; CDR3: CASSQGTTYEQYF
size: .; D: .; J: TRBJ1-1; V: TRBV10-2; DNA: TGCGCCACCCAAAAACAGAGGGAGAACACTGAAGCTTTCTTT; CDR3: CATQKQRENTEAFF
size: .; D: .; J: TRBJ1-3; V: TRBV6-5; DNA: TGTGCCAGCAGTTACACCGACAGGCCCGGAGGCACCATATATTTT; CDR3: CASSYTDRPGGTIYF
size: .; D: TRBD2; J: TRBJ2-3; V: TRBV4-3; DNA: TGCGCCAGCAGCCAAGTGCTCGGGGGGGCCGGGGATACGCAGTATTTT; CDR3: CASSQVLGGAGDTQYF
size: once; D: TRBD1; J: TRBJ1-2; V: TRBV6-6; DNA: TGTGCCAGCAGTTACGGCCCGGACAGGGGATATGGCTACACCTTC; CDR3: CASSYGPDRGYGYTF
size: .; D: .; J: TRBJ1-5; V: TRBV6-1; DNA: TGTGCCAGCAGTGAAGGAGTAGGGGAGGACCAGCCCCAGCATTTT; CDR3: CASSEGVGEDQPQHF
size: .; D: TRBD1; J: TRBJ1-2; V: TRBV19; DNA: TGTGCCAGTAGACTCCGACAGGGGGAAGGCGGCTACACCTTC; CDR3: CASRLRQGEGGYTF
size: few; D: TRBD1; J: TRBJ1-3; V: TRBV28; DNA: TGTGCCAGCACCCACAGGGGTTTCGGCGGGAACACCATATATTTT; CDR3: CASTHRGFGGNTIYF
size: .; D: .; J: TRBJ2-7; V: TRBV7-2; DNA: TGTGCCAGCAGCTTAGGAGGCGGGGCCTACGAGCAGTACTTC; CDR3: CASSLGGGAYEQYF
size: .; D: .; J: TRBJ1-4; V: TRBV5-1; DNA: TGCGCCAGCAGCCCGCGTTCATCCGAGGAAAAACTGTTTTTT; CDR3: CASSPRSSEEKLFF
size: .; D: .; J: TRBJ1-2; V: TRBV25-1; DNA: TGTGCCAGCAGCGACAGCCATAACTATGGCTACACCTTC; CDR3: CASSDSHNYGYTF
size: .; D: .; J: TRBJ1-2; V: TRBV5-1; DNA: TGCGCCAGCAGCACCCCCGGGACTTATGGCTACACCTTC; CDR3: CASSTPGTYGYTF
size: large; D: .; J: TRBJ2-7; V: TRBV10-2; DNA: TGCGCCAGCAGTGAGTCCCCGGACAGCTCCTACGAGCAGTACTTC; CDR3: CASSESPDSSYEQYF
size: .; D: .; J: TRBJ2-7; V: TRBV2; DNA: TGTGCCAGCAGTGAGGGCTTCCCAGGCACCTACGAGCAGTACTTC; CDR3: CASSEGFPGTYEQYF
size: .; D: .; J: TRBJ1-1; V: TRBV7-2; DNA: TGTGCCAGCAGCCCACGCGGCCCGGCGGGGAACACTGAAGCTTTCTTT; CDR3: CASSPRGPAGNTEAFF
size: .; D: TRBD2; J: TRBJ2-1; V: TRBV19; DNA: TGTGCCACTACCCGGACTAGGCCTACGTACAATGAGCAGTTCTTC; CDR3: CATTRTRPTYNEQFF
size: .; D: TRBD1; J: TRBJ2-7; V: TRBV5-5; DNA: TGTGCCAGCAGCTTGTTAGGGGGCTTCGAAACCTACGAGCAGTACTTC; CDR3: CASSLLGGFETYEQYF